The present entry profiles one T cell receptor beta chain with its context. The antigen is not known. Method: immunoSEQ multiplex PCR; TCRdb's copy keeps in-frame clones and lacks some. There are over a million clones in the sample; under 99% occur only once, and about 0.4% lies in the top ten. V was shortened by 3 bases and J by 7 bases, with 4 bases between the two germline ends. The CDR3 consists of 10 residues. Germline V CDR1 and CDR2: DFQATT, SNEGSKA (reference sequence). The record originates from a study of shared clonotypes between healthy human individuals. Study-level results: The naive CD4 repertoires of a handful of donors were compared, and approximately 5% of clonotypes were shared.

The sequencing input was naive CD4+ T cells sorted from blood. As for subset: CD45RA+ positively selected. The receptor was isolated from a man aged 25-40 years in good health. This chain links TRBV20-1 with TRBJ2-1; D not resolved. CDR3 protein: CSASHNEQFF. The CDR3 region has the DNA TGCAGTGCTAGCCATAATGAGCAGTTCTTC.